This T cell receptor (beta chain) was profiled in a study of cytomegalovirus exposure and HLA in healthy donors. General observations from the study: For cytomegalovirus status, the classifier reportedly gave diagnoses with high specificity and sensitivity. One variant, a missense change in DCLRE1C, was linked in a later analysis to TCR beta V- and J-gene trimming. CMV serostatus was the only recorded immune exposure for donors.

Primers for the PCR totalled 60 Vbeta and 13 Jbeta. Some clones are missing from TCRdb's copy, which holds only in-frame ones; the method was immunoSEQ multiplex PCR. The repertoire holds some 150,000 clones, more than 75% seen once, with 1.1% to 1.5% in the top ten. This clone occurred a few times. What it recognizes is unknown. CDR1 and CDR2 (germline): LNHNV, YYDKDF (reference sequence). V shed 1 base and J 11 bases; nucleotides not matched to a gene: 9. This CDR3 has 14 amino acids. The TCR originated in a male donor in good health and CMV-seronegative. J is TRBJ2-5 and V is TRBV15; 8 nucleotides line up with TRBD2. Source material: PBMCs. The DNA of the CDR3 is TGTGCCACCAGCAGAGTTGGTAGCGGGGTTGAGCAGTACTTC. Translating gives CATSRVGSGVEQYF. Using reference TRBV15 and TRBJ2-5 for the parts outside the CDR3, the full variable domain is DAMVIQNPRYQVTQFGKPVTLSCSQTLNHNVMYWYQQKSSQAPKLLFHYYDKDFNNEADTPDNFQSRRPNTSFCFLDIRSPGLGDTAMYLCATSRVGSGVEQYFGPGTRLLVL.